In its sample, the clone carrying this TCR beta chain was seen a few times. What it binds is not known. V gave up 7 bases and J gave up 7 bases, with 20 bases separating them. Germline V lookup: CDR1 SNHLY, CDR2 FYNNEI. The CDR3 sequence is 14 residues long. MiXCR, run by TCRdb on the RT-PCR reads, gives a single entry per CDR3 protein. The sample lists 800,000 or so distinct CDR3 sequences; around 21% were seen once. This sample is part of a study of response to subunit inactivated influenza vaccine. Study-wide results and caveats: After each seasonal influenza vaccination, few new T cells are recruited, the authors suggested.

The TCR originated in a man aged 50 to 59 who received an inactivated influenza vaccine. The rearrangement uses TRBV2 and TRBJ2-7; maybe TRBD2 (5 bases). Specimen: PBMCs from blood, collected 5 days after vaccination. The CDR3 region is CASKTVGRSGEQYF. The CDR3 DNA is TGTGCCAGCAAAACGGTCGGACGGTCGGGGGAGCAGTACTTC.